This is a list of T cell receptor beta chains from one sample in a study of T cell responses to AZD1222 COVID-19 vaccine. Only in-frame clones appear in the TCRdb table, and some are missing; sequencing was by immunoSEQ multiplex PCR. Counted here are roughly 100,000 clones, roughly 91% occurring once; the ten biggest clones make up 4.8%. This material consisted of peripheral blood, taken on day 0 of AZD1222 vaccination. The receptor source for this set is an adult in good health. Both conserved end residues are part of each CDR3. The D gene is left open where the match is weak. Expanded clones are given a class, and other clones once, few, many or no size at all.

v_gene: TRBV30
j_gene: TRBJ2-3
abundance: -
d_gene: TRBD2
CDR3aa: CAWSAGGLVTDTQYF
CDR3nt: TGTGCCTGGAGTGCGGGGGGGTTGGTCACAGATACGCAGTATTTT

v_gene: TRBV28
j_gene: TRBJ1-5
abundance: -
d_gene: -
CDR3aa: CASSLYGTYNQPQHF
CDR3nt: TGTGCCAGCAGCCTATACGGAACCTACAATCAGCCCCAGCATTTT

v_gene: TRBV7-2
j_gene: TRBJ1-2
abundance: -
d_gene: TRBD1
CDR3aa: CASSPRTGDYGYTF
CDR3nt: TGTGCCAGCAGCCCCCGGACAGGGGACTATGGCTACACCTTC

v_gene: TRBV18
j_gene: TRBJ2-7
abundance: -
d_gene: TRBD1
CDR3aa: CASSHPTGRSYEQYF
CDR3nt: TGTGCCAGCTCACACCCGACAGGGAGAAGCTACGAGCAGTACTTC

v_gene: TRBV5-4
j_gene: TRBJ1-2
abundance: -
d_gene: -
CDR3aa: CASTFWGFYGYTF
CDR3nt: TGTGCCAGCACCTTCTGGGGATTCTATGGCTACACCTTC

v_gene: TRBV6-5
j_gene: TRBJ1-5
abundance: -
d_gene: -
CDR3aa: CASSSVLQGHQPQHF
CDR3nt: TGTGCCAGCAGTTCAGTTCTACAGGGCCATCAGCCCCAGCATTTT

v_gene: TRBV5-4
j_gene: TRBJ1-2
abundance: -
d_gene: -
CDR3aa: CASSIGGFAGYTF
CDR3nt: TGTGCCAGCAGCATCGGTGGGTTTGCTGGCTACACCTTC

v_gene: TRBV4-1
j_gene: TRBJ1-2
abundance: -
d_gene: -
CDR3aa: CASRPLTGKGYGYTF
CDR3nt: TGCGCCAGCAGGCCCCTCACCGGGAAAGGCTATGGCTACACCTTC

v_gene: TRBV12-3/TRBV12-4
j_gene: TRBJ2-5
abundance: -
d_gene: -
CDR3aa: CASTGGLLETQYF
CDR3nt: TGTGCCAGCACGGGCGGGCTTTTAGAGACCCAGTACTTC

v_gene: TRBV19
j_gene: TRBJ1-3
abundance: few
d_gene: TRBD1
CDR3aa: CASTTTGERGNTIYF
CDR3nt: TGTGCCAGCACAACGACAGGGGAGCGCGGAAACACCATATATTTT

v_gene: TRBV19
j_gene: TRBJ2-1
abundance: -
d_gene: TRBD1
CDR3aa: CASSIGRGDRDYNEQFF
CDR3nt: TGTGCCAGTAGTATAGGGAGGGGGGACAGGGACTACAATGAGCAGTTCTTC

v_gene: TRBV6-5
j_gene: TRBJ2-2
abundance: -
d_gene: -
CDR3aa: CASSRRQNTGELFF
CDR3nt: TGTGCCAGCAGTAGGAGACAGAACACCGGGGAGCTGTTTTTT

v_gene: TRBV6-5
j_gene: TRBJ2-7
abundance: -
d_gene: TRBD2
CDR3aa: CASSYSGTSGNYEQYF
CDR3nt: TGTGCCAGCAGTTACTCCGGGACTAGCGGCAACTACGAGCAGTACTTC

v_gene: TRBV29-1
j_gene: TRBJ2-1
abundance: -
d_gene: -
CDR3aa: CSVEIAITYNEQFF
CDR3nt: TGCAGCGTTGAAATAGCGATAACCTACAATGAGCAGTTCTTC

v_gene: TRBV12-5
j_gene: TRBJ1-1
abundance: -
d_gene: -
CDR3aa: CARAGFTEAFF
CDR3nt: TGTGCTAGGGCAGGGTTCACTGAAGCTTTCTTT

v_gene: TRBV7-8
j_gene: TRBJ2-5
abundance: -
d_gene: TRBD1
CDR3aa: CASSLTTGGAQTQYF
CDR3nt: TGTGCCAGCAGCTTAACGACAGGGGGCGCGCAGACCCAGTACTTC

v_gene: TRBV6-5
j_gene: TRBJ1-2
abundance: -
d_gene: -
CDR3aa: CASTRTENYGYTF
CDR3nt: TGTGCCAGCACCCGGACAGAGAACTATGGCTACACCTTC

v_gene: TRBV6-2/TRBV6-3
j_gene: TRBJ2-2
abundance: -
d_gene: TRBD1
CDR3aa: CASSYRRDRNTGELFF
CDR3nt: TGTGCCAGCAGTTACCGCCGGGACAGGAACACCGGGGAGCTGTTTTTT

v_gene: TRBV30
j_gene: TRBJ1-4
abundance: medium-sized
d_gene: TRBD1
CDR3aa: CAWSEGQGAEKLFF
CDR3nt: TGTGCCTGGAGTGAGGGACAGGGGGCCGAAAAACTGTTTTTT

v_gene: TRBV9
j_gene: TRBJ2-3
abundance: -
d_gene: -
CDR3aa: CASSVGGVGTDTQYF
CDR3nt: TGTGCCAGCAGCGTAGGGGGAGTAGGCACAGATACGCAGTATTTT